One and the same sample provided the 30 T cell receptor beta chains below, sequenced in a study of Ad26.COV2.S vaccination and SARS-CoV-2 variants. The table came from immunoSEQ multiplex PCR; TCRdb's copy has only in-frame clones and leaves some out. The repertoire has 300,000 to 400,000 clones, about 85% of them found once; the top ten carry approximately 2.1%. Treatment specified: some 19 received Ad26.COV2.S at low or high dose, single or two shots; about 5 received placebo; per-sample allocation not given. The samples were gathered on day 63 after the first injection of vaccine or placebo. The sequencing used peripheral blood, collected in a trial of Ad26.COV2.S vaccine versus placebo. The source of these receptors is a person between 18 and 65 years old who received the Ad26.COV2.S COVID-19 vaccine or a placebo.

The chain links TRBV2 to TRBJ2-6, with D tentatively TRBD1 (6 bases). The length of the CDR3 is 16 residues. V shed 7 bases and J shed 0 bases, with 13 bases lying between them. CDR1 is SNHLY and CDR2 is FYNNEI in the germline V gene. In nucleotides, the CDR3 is TGTGCCAGCATCATGACAGGTATCTCTGGGGCCAACGTCCTGACTTTC. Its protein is CASIMTGISGANVLTF.

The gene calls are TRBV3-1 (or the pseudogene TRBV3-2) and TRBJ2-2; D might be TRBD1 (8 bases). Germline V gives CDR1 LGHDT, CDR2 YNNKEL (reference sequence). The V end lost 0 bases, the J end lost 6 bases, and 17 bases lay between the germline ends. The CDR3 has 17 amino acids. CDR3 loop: CASSQDRGQGGAGELFF. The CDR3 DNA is TGTGCCAGCAGCCAAGATCGAGGACAGGGAGGGGCCGGGGAGCTGTTTTTT.

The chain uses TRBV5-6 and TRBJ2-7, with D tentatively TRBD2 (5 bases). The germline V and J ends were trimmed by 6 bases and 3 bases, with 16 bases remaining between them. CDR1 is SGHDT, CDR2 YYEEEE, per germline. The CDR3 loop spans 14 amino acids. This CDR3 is CASTERGLSYEQYF. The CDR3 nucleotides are TGTGCCAGCACCGAAAGAGGACTCAGCTACGAGCAGTACTTC.

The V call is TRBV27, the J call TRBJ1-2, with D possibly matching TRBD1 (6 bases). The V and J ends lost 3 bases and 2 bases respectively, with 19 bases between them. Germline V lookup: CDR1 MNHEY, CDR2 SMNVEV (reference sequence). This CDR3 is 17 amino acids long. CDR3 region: CASSLYGDISLNYGYTF. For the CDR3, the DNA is TGTGCCAGCAGTTTGTACGGGGACATCTCCCTAAACTATGGCTACACCTTC.

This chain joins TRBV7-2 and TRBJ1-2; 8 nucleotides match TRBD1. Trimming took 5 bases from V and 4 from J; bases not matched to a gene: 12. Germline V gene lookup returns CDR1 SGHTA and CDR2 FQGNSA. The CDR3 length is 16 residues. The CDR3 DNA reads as TGTGCCAGCAGCCCGGACAGGGCACCCCTGGGCTATGGCTACACCTTC. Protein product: CASSPDRAPLGYGYTF. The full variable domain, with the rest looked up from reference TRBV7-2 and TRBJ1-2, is GAGVSQSPSNKVTEKGKDVELRCDPISGHTALYWYRQSLGQGLEFLIYFQGNSAPDKSGLPSDRFSAERTGGSVSTLTIQRTQQEDSAVYLCASSPDRAPLGYGYTFGSGTRLTVV.

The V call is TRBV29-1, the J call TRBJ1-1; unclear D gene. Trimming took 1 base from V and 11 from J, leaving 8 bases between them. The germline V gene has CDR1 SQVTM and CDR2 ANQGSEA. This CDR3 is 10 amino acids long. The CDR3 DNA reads TGCAGCGTTGAAGTCCCTGGGGCTTTCTTT. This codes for CSVEVPGAFF. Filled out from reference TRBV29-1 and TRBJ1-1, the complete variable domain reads SAVISQKPSRDICQRGTSLTIQCQVDSQVTMMFWYRQQPGQSLTLIATANQGSEATYESGFVIDKFPISRPNLTFSTLTVSNMSPEDSSIYLCSVEVPGAFFGQGTRLTVV.

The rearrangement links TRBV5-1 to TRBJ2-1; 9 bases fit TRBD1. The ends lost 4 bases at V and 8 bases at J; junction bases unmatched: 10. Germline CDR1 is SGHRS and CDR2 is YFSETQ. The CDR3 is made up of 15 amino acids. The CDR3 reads CASSGGQGNIDEQFF. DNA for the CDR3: TGCGCCAGCAGCGGTGGACAGGGGAATATAGATGAGCAGTTCTTC.

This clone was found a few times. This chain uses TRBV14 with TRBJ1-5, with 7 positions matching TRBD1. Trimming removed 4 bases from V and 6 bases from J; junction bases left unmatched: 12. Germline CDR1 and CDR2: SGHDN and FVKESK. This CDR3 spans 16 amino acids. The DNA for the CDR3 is TGTGCCAGCAGCCCTCGAACAGGGGAAGCTAGTCAGCCCCAGCATTTT. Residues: CASSPRTGEASQPQHF. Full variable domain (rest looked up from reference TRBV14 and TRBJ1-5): EAGVTQFPSHSVIEKGQTVTLRCDPISGHDNLYWYRRVMGKEIKFLLHFVKESKQDESGMPNNRFLAERTGGTYSTLKVQPAELEDSGVYFCASSPRTGEASQPQHFGDGTRLSIL.

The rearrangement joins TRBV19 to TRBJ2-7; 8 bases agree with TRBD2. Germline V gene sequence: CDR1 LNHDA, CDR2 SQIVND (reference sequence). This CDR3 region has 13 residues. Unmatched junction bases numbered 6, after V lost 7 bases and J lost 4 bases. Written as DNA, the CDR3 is TGTGCCAGTACCACCCGGGGGGGGTACGAGCAGTACTTC. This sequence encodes CASTTRGGYEQYF.

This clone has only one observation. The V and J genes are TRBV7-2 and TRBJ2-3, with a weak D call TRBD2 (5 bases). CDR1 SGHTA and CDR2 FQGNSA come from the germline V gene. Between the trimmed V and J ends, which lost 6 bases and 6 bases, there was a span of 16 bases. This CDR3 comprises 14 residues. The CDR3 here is CASSIGLRWDTQYF. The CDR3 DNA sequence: TGTGCCAGCAGTATAGGACTGCGGTGGGATACGCAGTATTTT.

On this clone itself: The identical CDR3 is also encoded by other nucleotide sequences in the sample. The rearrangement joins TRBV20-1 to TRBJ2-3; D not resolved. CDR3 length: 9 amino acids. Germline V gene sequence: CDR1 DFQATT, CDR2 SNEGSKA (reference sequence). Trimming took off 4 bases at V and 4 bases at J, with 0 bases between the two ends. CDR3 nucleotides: TGCAGTGCTACAGATACGCAGTATTTT. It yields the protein CSATDTQYF.

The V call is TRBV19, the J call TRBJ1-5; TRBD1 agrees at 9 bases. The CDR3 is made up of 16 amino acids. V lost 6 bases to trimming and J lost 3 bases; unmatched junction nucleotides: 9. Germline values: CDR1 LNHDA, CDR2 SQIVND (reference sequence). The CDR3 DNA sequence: TGTGCCAGTAGCCGAACAGGGGGCGCATACAATCAGCCCCAGCATTTT. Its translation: CASSRTGGAYNQPQHF.

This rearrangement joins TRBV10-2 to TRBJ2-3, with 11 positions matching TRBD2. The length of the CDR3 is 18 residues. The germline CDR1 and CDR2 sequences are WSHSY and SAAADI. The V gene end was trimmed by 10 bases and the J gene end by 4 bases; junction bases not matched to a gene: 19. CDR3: CATEQGYFASGGSDTQYF. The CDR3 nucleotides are TGCGCCACCGAGCAAGGATATTTCGCTAGCGGGGGGTCAGATACGCAGTATTTT.

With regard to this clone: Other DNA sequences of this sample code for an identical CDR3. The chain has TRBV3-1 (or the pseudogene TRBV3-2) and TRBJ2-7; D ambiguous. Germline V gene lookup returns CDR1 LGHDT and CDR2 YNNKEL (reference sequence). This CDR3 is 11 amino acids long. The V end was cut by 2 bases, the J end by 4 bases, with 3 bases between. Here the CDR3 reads CASSQSYEQYF. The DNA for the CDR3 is TGTGCCAGCAGCCAATCGTACGAGCAGTACTTC.

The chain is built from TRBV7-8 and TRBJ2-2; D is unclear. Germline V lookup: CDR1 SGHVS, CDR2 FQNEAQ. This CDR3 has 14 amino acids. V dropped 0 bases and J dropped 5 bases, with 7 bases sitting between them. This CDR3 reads CASSLALTTGELFF. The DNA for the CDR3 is TGTGCCAGCAGCTTAGCCCTAACTACCGGGGAGCTGTTTTTT.

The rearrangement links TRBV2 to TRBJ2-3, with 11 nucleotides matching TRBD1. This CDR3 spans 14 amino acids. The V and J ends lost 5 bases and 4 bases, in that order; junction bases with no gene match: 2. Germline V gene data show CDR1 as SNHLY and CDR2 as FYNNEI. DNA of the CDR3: TGTGCCAGCAGTCGGGACAGGGGGTCAGATACGCAGTATTTT. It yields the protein CASSRDRGSDTQYF. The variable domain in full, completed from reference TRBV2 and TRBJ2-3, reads EPEVTQTPSHQVTQMGQEVILRCVPISNHLYFYWYRQILGQKVEFLVSFYNNEISEKSEIFDDQFSVERPDGSNFTLKIRSTKLEDSAMYFCASSRDRGSDTQYFGPGTRLTVL.

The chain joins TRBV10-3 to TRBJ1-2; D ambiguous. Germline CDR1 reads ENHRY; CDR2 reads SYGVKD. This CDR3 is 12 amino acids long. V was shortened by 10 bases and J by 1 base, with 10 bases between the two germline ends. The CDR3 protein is CASAWGNYGYTF. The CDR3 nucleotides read TGTGCCAGCGCTTGGGGTAACTATGGCTACACCTTC.

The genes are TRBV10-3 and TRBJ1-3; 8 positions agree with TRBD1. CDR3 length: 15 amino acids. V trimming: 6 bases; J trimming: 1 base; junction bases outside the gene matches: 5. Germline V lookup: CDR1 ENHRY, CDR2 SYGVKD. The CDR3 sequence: CAISPTGGSGNTIYF. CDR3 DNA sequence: TGTGCCATCAGCCCCACAGGGGGTTCTGGAAACACCATATATTTT.

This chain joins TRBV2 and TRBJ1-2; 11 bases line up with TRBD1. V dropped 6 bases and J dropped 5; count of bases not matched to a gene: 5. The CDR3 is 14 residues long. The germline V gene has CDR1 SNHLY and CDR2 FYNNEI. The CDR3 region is CASSLDRGLYGYTF. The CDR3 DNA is TGTGCCAGCAGCCTGGACAGGGGGCTATATGGCTACACCTTC.

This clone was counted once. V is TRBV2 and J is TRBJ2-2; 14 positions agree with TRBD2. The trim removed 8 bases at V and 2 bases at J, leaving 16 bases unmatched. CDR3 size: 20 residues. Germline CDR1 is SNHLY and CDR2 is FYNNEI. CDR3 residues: CASRGTSGGPKPFNTGELFF. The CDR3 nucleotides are TGTGCCAGCCGAGGGACTAGCGGGGGCCCAAAGCCCTTTAACACCGGGGAGCTGTTTTTT.

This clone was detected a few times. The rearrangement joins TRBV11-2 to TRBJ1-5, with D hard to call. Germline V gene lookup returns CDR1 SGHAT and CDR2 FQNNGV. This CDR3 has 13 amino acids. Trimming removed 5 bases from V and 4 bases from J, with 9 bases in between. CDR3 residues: CASSMRRNQPQHF. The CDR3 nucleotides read TGTGCCAGCAGCATGAGACGAAATCAGCCCCAGCATTTT. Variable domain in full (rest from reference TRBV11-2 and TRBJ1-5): EAGVAQSPRYKIIEKRQSVAFWCNPISGHATLYWYQQILGQGPKLLIQFQNNGVVDDSQLPKDRFSAERLKGVDSTLKIQPAKLEDSAVYLCASSMRRNQPQHFGDGTRLSIL.

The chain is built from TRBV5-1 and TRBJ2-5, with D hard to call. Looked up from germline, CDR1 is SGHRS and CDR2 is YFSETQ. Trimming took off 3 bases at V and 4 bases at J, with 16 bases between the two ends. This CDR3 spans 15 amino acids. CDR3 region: CASSSTEGLSETQYF. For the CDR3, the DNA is TGCGCCAGCAGCTCAACCGAAGGTCTTTCAGAGACCCAGTACTTC.

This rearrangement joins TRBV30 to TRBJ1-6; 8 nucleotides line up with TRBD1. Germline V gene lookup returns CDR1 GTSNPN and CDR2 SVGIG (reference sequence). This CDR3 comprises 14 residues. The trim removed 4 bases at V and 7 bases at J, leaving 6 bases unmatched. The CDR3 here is CAWTLTGANSPLHF. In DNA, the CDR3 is TGTGCCTGGACATTGACAGGGGCGAATTCACCCCTCCACTTT.

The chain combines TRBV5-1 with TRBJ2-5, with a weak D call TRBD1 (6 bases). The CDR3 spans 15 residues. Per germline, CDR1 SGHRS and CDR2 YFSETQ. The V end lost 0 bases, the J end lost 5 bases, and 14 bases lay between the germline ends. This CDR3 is CASSLGVGATETQYF. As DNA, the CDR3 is TGCGCCAGCAGCTTGGGAGTGGGGGCCACCGAGACCCAGTACTTC. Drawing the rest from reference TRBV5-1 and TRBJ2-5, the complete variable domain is KAGVTQTPRYLIKTRGQQVTLSCSPISGHRSVSWYQQTPGQGLQFLFEYFSETQRNKGNFPGRFSGRQFSNSRSEMNVSTLELGDSALYLCASSLGVGATETQYFGPGTRLLVL.

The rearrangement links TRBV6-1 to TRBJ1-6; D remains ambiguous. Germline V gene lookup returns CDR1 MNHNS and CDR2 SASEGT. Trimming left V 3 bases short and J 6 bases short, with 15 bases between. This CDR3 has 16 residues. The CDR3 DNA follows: TGTGCCAGCAGTGACCGCGCGTGGGTGGGTAATTCACCCCTCCACTTT. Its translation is CASSDRAWVGNSPLHF.

The CDR3 reads CASSFLRGEAFF. In nucleotides, the CDR3 is TGTGCCAGCAGCTTCCTCAGGGGTGAAGCTTTCTTT. The chain joins TRBV6-6 to TRBJ1-1; the D gene is possibly TRBD1 (6 bases). The germline CDR1 and CDR2 sequences are MNHNY and SVGAGI (reference sequence). This CDR3 contains 12 residues. V lost 6 bases to trimming and J lost 7 bases, with 12 bases between them.

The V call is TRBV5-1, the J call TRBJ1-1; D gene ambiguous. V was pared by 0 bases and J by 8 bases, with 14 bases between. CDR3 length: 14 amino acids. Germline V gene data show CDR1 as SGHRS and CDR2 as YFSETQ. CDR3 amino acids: CASSLAGQTGEAFF. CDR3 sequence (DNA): TGCGCCAGCAGCTTGGCTGGCCAGACGGGGGAAGCTTTCTTT.

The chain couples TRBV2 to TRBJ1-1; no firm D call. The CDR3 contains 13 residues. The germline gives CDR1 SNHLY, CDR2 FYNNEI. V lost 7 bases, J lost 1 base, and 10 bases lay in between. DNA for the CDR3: TGTGCCAGCATTAGGGATGAGAACACTGAAGCTTTCTTT. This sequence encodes CASIRDENTEAFF.

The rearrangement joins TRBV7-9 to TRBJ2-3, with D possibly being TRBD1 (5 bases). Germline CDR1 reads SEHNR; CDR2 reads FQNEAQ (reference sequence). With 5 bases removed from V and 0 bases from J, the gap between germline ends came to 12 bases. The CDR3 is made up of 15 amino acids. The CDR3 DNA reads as TGTGCCAGCAGCATTCAGGCAGGGAGCACAGATACGCAGTATTTT. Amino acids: CASSIQAGSTDTQYF.

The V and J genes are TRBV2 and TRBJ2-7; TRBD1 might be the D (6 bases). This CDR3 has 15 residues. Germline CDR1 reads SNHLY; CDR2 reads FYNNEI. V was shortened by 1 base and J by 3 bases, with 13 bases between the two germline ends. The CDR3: CASSEGQGLIYEQYF. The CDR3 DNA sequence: TGTGCCAGCAGTGAAGGTCAGGGGTTAATCTACGAGCAGTACTTC.